The 13 T cell receptor beta chains below come from one sample, sequenced in a study of cytomegalovirus exposure and HLA in healthy donors. The method was immunoSEQ multiplex PCR; TCRdb's version includes in-frame clones alone and lacks a portion of them. Among some 120,000 clones listed, around nine tenths were seen once. What was sequenced was PBMCs. Receptors originate from a young woman in good health and CMV-seronegative.

CDR3 residues: CASSPRGAYEQYF. The CDR3 DNA sequence: TGTGCCAGCAGTCCGCGGGGTGCCTACGAGCAGTACTTC. V gene TRBV27 combines with J gene TRBJ2-7; tentative D call: TRBD2 (6 bases). V shed 5 bases and J shed 2 bases, with 10 bases lying between them. The germline V gene has CDR1 MNHEY and CDR2 SMNVEV (reference sequence). This CDR3 region has 13 residues.

This clone occurred once. The genes are TRBV29-1 and TRBJ1-1, with 7 positions matching TRBD1. The CDR3 is 13 residues long. With V trimmed by 7 bases and J by 4 bases, 9 bases remained unmatched. Germline V gives CDR1 SQVTM, CDR2 ANQGSEA. In DNA form, the CDR3 reads TGCAGCGCGACAGACAGGGTCGGCACTGAAGCTTTCTTT. This gives the protein CSATDRVGTEAFF.

The J gene is TRBJ2-7, the V gene TRBV7-8, with 8 bases fitting TRBD1. CDR1 is SGHVS, CDR2 FQNEAQ, per germline. CDR3 length: 13 amino acids. V shed 5 bases and J 7 bases; nucleotides not matched to a gene: 7. Here the CDR3 DNA reads TGTGCCAGCAGCGCGGACAGGGTCAGGGAGCAGTACTTC. It encodes CASSADRVREQYF.

The chain recombines TRBV2 with TRBJ1-1; possible D gene TRBD1, 5 bases. The CDR3 is 14 residues long. V lost 8 bases, J lost 0 bases, and 13 bases lay in between. The germline CDR1 and CDR2 sequences are SNHLY and FYNNEI. CDR3 region: CASWQGLMNTEAFF. CDR3 nucleotide sequence: TGTGCCAGCTGGCAGGGCCTCATGAACACTGAAGCTTTCTTT.

This chain uses TRBV7-2 with TRBJ2-7, with 9 bases matching TRBD1. The CDR3 spans 14 residues. In germline, CDR1 is SGHTA, CDR2 FQGNSA. V dropped 5 bases and J dropped 4; count of bases not matched to a gene: 6. Here the CDR3 reads CASSLWGTGYEQYF. The CDR3 DNA reads TGTGCCAGCAGCCTTTGGGGGACAGGGTACGAGCAGTACTTC.

The chain uses TRBV28 and TRBJ2-2; possible D gene TRBD2, 6 bases. The CDR3 spans 17 residues. V gave up 2 bases and J gave up 0 bases, with 13 bases separating them. CDR1 and CDR2 (germline): MDHEN, SYDVKM. The CDR3 sequence is CASSLGGWGANTGELFF. The CDR3, as DNA: TGTGCCAGCAGTTTAGGGGGTTGGGGGGCGAACACCGGGGAGCTGTTTTTT.

CDR3 sequence reads: CASSLERQVGKLFF. The CDR3 DNA sequence: TGTGCCAGCAGTTTAGAGCGACAGGTTGGAAAACTGTTTTTT. This sequence joins TRBV27 and TRBJ1-4; perhaps TRBD1 as D (6 bases). V was shortened by 2 bases and J by 10 bases, with 14 bases between the two germline ends. CDR3 length: 14 amino acids. Germline CDR1 and CDR2: MNHEY and SMNVEV (reference sequence).

V is TRBV7-9 and J is TRBJ2-7, with TRBD2 matching over 9 bases. CDR3 length: 17 amino acids. Per the germline V gene, CDR1 is SEHNR and CDR2 is FQNEAQ (reference sequence). V dropped 4 bases and J dropped 1; count of bases not matched to a gene: 11. The CDR3 nucleotides read TGTGCCAGCAGCTCGGGGTCAGTACTAGCGGGTTCCTACGAGCAGTACTTC. It specifies CASSSGSVLAGSYEQYF.

The V gene is TRBV30, the J gene TRBJ2-2, with 7 bases that match TRBD2. Germline trimming cut 4 bases from V and 3 bases from J; bases unmatched to any gene: 5. Germline assignment: CDR1 GTSNPN and CDR2 SVGIG (reference sequence). The CDR3 has 14 residues. The CDR3 sequence is CAWKGTTDTGELFF. The CDR3 DNA is TGTGCCTGGAAGGGGACTACGGACACCGGGGAGCTGTTTTTT.

This chain connects TRBV18 to TRBJ2-7; a weak D match, TRBD1 (7 bases). The CDR3 covers 13 residues. Germline-derived CDR1 and CDR2 are KGHSH and LQKENI. V dropped 6 bases and J dropped 5 bases, with 14 bases sitting between them. The CDR3 DNA reads TGTGCCAGCTCCCTCGACAGGGAGGACGAGCAGTACTTC. Residues: CASSLDREDEQYF.

V and J are TRBV20-1 and TRBJ2-7, with TRBD2 matching 8 bases. The CDR3 has 11 residues. V shed 8 bases, J shed 4 bases, and the junction held 4 bases outside the gene matches. The germline gives CDR1 DFQATT, CDR2 SNEGSKA (reference sequence). The CDR3 DNA reads TGCAGTCCCGGGAGGGGGTACGAGCAGTACTTC. Translation gives CSPGRGYEQYF.

The rearrangement joins TRBV28 to TRBJ2-6; 7 nucleotides match TRBD1. With 5 bases clipped from V and 0 bases from J, the junction kept 1 base outside the gene matches. This CDR3 comprises 15 residues. Germline CDR1 MDHEN, CDR2 SYDVKM. The CDR3 DNA sequence: TGTGCCAGCAGTAGACAGGGCTCTGGGGCCAACGTCCTGACTTTC. It encodes CASSRQGSGANVLTF.

This clone was detected once. The CDR3 bases are TGCGCCAGCAGCGCGGGACTAGCGCAGGAGACCCAGTACTTC. Its translation: CASSAGLAQETQYF. The rearrangement uses TRBV5-1 and TRBJ2-5; TRBD2 matches at 10 bases. This CDR3 comprises 14 residues. CDR1 and CDR2 (germline): SGHRS, YFSETQ. J gave up 5 bases and V 4 bases, and 5 bases lay outside the gene matches.